Each of the 21 T cell receptor beta chains below was sequenced from the same sample in a study of blood T cell repertoires in COVID-19. The protocol was immunoSEQ multiplex PCR, while the TCRdb copy is restricted to in-frame clones and leaves out a portion. The sample gives about 210,000 clones, approximately 85% of which show up once; 6.5% to 9% is in the top ten. Sequences were obtained from peripheral blood. The receptors come from a woman aged 45-60 years with active or convalescent COVID-19.

The genes are TRBV2 and TRBJ2-2; D uncertain. Germline assignment: CDR1 SNHLY and CDR2 FYNNEI. This CDR3 region has 14 residues. V was clipped by 3 bases and J by 4 bases, with 9 bases between them. The CDR3 sequence is CASSEMAVTGELFF. The CDR3 DNA sequence: TGTGCCAGCAGTGAGATGGCAGTCACCGGGGAGCTGTTTTTT.

This chain links TRBV10-3 with TRBJ2-3; D might be TRBD1 (6 bases). Trimming took off 3 bases at V and 3 bases at J, with 7 bases between the two ends. Germline V gives CDR1 ENHRY, CDR2 SYGVKD. The CDR3 has 13 residues. Here the CDR3 DNA reads TGTGCCATCAGTGAACAGGGTACAGATACGCAGTATTTT. It encodes CAISEQGTDTQYF.

Only one count was recorded for this clone. The rearrangement links TRBV6-6 to TRBJ1-5, with D perhaps TRBD1 (5 bases). The germline V gene encodes CDR1 MNHNY and CDR2 SVGAGI (reference sequence). This CDR3 spans 13 amino acids. V was pared by 7 bases and J by 1 base, with 8 bases between. The CDR3 nucleotides are TGTGCCAGCATGCGGGGGAGCAATCAGCCCCAGCATTTT. Amino acid sequence: CASMRGSNQPQHF.

This sequence joins TRBV5-1 and TRBJ2-5; 9 bases line up with TRBD2. CDR1 is SGHRS and CDR2 is YFSETQ in the germline V gene. This CDR3 is built from 14 residues. The J segment lost 2 bases and the V segment lost 4 bases, leaving 3 bases of the junction unmatched. CDR3 residues: CASSDLAGQETQYF. The CDR3 DNA is TGCGCCAGCAGCGACCTAGCGGGACAAGAGACCCAGTACTTC.

The V and J genes are TRBV5-4 and TRBJ1-1, with a weak D call TRBD1 (5 bases). The V end lost 3 bases, the J end lost 1 base, and 13 bases lay between the germline ends. This CDR3 comprises 15 residues. CDR1 is SGHNT and CDR2 is YYREEE in the germline V gene (reference sequence). The CDR3 is CASSWPGQSNTEAFF. Written as DNA, the CDR3 is TGTGCCAGCAGCTGGCCAGGGCAGTCGAACACTGAAGCTTTCTTT.

The CDR3 bases are TGCGCCAGCAGCTTGAGACTGGACGAGAGGGGGGGTGAGACCCAGTACTTC. It codes for CASSLRLDERGGETQYF. V gene TRBV5-1 combines with J gene TRBJ2-5; possibly TRBD2 for D (7 bases). Looked up from germline, CDR1 is SGHRS and CDR2 is YFSETQ. The V end lost 1 base, the J end lost 5 bases, and 21 bases lay between the germline ends. The CDR3 is 17 residues long.

The gene calls are TRBV11-2 and TRBJ2-5; D not resolved. Per germline, CDR1 SGHAT and CDR2 FQNNGV. The CDR3 length is 11 residues. V was cut by 0 bases and J by 11 bases, with 7 bases left in between. In DNA form, the CDR3 reads TGTGCCAGCAGCTTAGATCAGTGGCAGTACTTC. This encodes CASSLDQWQYF.

The chain uses TRBV5-4 and TRBJ2-1; D is uncertain. CDR1 and CDR2 from the germline V gene are SGHNT and YYREEE (reference sequence). Trimming stripped 4 bases from V and 3 bases from J, with 14 bases between. The CDR3 spans 15 residues. The CDR3 loop reads CASSPPPVGYNEQFF. The CDR3 DNA follows: TGTGCCAGCAGCCCCCCACCGGTCGGCTACAATGAGCAGTTCTTC. The full variable domain, with the rest looked up from reference TRBV5-4 and TRBJ2-1, is ETGVTQSPTHLIKTRGQQVTLRCSSQSGHNTVSWYQQALGQGPQFIFQYYREEENGRGNFPPRFSGLQFPNYSSELNVNALELDDSALYLCASSPPPVGYNEQFFGPGTRLTVL.

The V call is TRBV24-1, the J call TRBJ1-5; 10 bases agree with TRBD1. Trimming removed 7 bases from V and 4 bases from J; junction bases left unmatched: 9. The CDR3 runs to 16 residues. Germline CDR1 reads KGHDR; CDR2 reads SFDVKD. The chain's CDR3 is CATSQGTGAPNQPQHF. The DNA of the CDR3 is TGTGCCACCAGCCAAGGGACAGGGGCCCCTAATCAGCCCCAGCATTTT.

In this sample, this clone turned up once. The genes are TRBV6-6 and TRBJ1-1; TRBD1 matches 7 bases. This CDR3 spans 12 amino acids. Germline CDR1 is MNHNY and CDR2 is SVGAGI (reference sequence). V shed 7 bases, J shed 1 base, and the junction held 0 bases outside the gene matches. The DNA of the CDR3 is TGTGCCAGCAACAGGGGGAACACTGAAGCTTTCTTT. Its protein is CASNRGNTEAFF.

V usage is TRBV29-1 and J usage is TRBJ2-3; 9 bases are shared with TRBD2. V shed 1 base, J shed 4 bases, and the junction held 6 bases outside the gene matches. Germline CDR1 and CDR2: SQVTM and ANQGSEA. The CDR3 loop spans 15 amino acids. CDR3 DNA: TGCAGCGTTGAAGGTTTAGCGGGAGCAGCAGATACGCAGTATTTT. Translation: CSVEGLAGAADTQYF.

The chain links TRBV5-5 to TRBJ1-5; D is undetermined. The CDR3 loop spans 15 amino acids. The V gene's germline CDR1 is SGHKS and CDR2 YYEKEE (reference sequence). V was cut by 0 bases and J by 9 bases, with 16 bases left in between. The CDR3 loop reads CASSLDGQLRGPQHF. The DNA for the CDR3 is TGTGCCAGCAGCTTGGACGGCCAGCTCCGGGGGCCCCAGCATTTT.

The gene calls are TRBV7-9 and TRBJ1-5; 10 bases align to TRBD1. V lost 0 bases and J lost 6; bases outside the gene matches: 5. The CDR3 extends over 16 amino acids. The germline CDR1 and CDR2 sequences are SEHNR and FQNEAQ (reference sequence). CDR3 sequence reads: CASSLAPGQGTQPQHF. The CDR3 region has the DNA TGTGCCAGCAGCTTAGCTCCGGGACAGGGGACTCAGCCCCAGCATTTT.

This clone was observed a few times. The gene calls are TRBV6-5 and TRBJ1-3, with 7 bases fitting TRBD1. Trimming at V came to 6 bases and at J to 5 bases, leaving 4 bases not matched to a gene. Germline assignment: CDR1 MNHEY and CDR2 SVGAGI. The CDR3 length is 13 residues. The CDR3 DNA sequence: TGTGCCAGCAGGATGGGACAGCGAAACACCATATATTTT. It yields the protein CASRMGQRNTIYF.

The chain carries TRBV5-4 and TRBJ2-1, with TRBD2 matching 9 bases. Looked up from germline, CDR1 is SGHNT and CDR2 is YYREEE (reference sequence). The CDR3 contains 14 residues. Unmatched junction bases numbered 4, after V lost 5 bases and J lost 4 bases. CDR3 loop: CASRPSGMYNEQFF. The DNA for the CDR3 is TGTGCCAGCAGGCCTAGCGGGATGTACAATGAGCAGTTCTTC.

The rearrangement links TRBV28 to TRBJ2-2; D is perhaps TRBD1 (6 bases). Per the germline V gene, CDR1 is MDHEN and CDR2 is SYDVKM. V lost 6 bases to trimming and J lost 4 bases, with 15 bases between them. The CDR3 extends over 15 amino acids. For the CDR3, the DNA is TGTGCCAGCAGCGACTGGCGAGGGGGCACCGGGGAGCTGTTTTTT. This encodes CASSDWRGGTGELFF. Looking up the rest from reference TRBV28 and TRBJ2-2 gives the full variable domain: DVKVTQSSRYLVKRTGEKVFLECVQDMDHENMFWYRQDPGLGLRLIYFSYDVKMKEKGDIPEGYSVSREKKERFSLILESASTNQTSMYLCASSDWRGGTGELFFGEGSRLTVL.

This clone was seen only a few times. This chain joins TRBV5-5 and TRBJ1-2; D is uncertain. Deletions cut 2 bases from V and 7 bases from J, with 9 bases between. The CDR3 has 12 amino acids. CDR1 and CDR2 from the germline V gene are SGHKS and YYEKEE (reference sequence). CDR3: CASSFSLSGYTF. In nucleotides, the CDR3 is TGTGCCAGCAGCTTTTCTCTGAGTGGCTACACCTTC.

V and J are TRBV10-3 and TRBJ1-2; the D is unclear. The germline CDR1 and CDR2 sequences are ENHRY and SYGVKD. The CDR3 covers 14 residues. V lost 9 bases and J 4 bases, leaving 18 bases between the germline ends. CDR3 residues: CAIPQSRGGYGYTF. CDR3 in DNA: TGTGCCATTCCCCAGTCTAGAGGAGGCTATGGCTACACCTTC.

V and J are TRBV4-1 and TRBJ1-2, with D possibly TRBD1 on 5 matching bases. V was trimmed by 1 base and J by 0 bases, leaving 15 bases between them. Germline lookup yields CDR1 MGHRA and CDR2 YSYEKL. CDR3 length: 17 amino acids. CDR3 residues: CASSQVRGRAANYGYTF. CDR3 nucleotides: TGCGCCAGCAGCCAAGTTAGAGGCAGGGCAGCTAACTATGGCTACACCTTC.

The rearrangement joins TRBV18 to TRBJ2-7; D perhaps matches TRBD1 (6 bases). This CDR3 is built from 16 residues. Per the germline V gene, CDR1 is KGHSH and CDR2 is LQKENI. Trimming took off 6 bases at V and 3 bases at J, with 21 bases between the two ends. CDR3 in DNA: TGTGCCAGCTCCCCATCTATACCGGGACACAACTACGAGCAGTACTTC. This sequence encodes CASSPSIPGHNYEQYF.

This rearrangement joins TRBV24-1 to TRBJ2-1; a possible D gene is TRBD2 (6 bases). The V and J ends lost 0 bases and 7 bases respectively, with 12 bases between them. This CDR3 is built from 15 residues. Germline-derived CDR1 and CDR2 are KGHDR and SFDVKD. CDR3 bases: TGTGCCACCAGTGATTTGTGGGGGGAGGTAAATGAGCAGTTCTTC. Translating it yields CATSDLWGEVNEQFF.